The 6 T cell receptor beta chains below were found in one sample sequenced in a study of blood T cell repertoires in COVID-19 (dated by TCRdb to the early 2020s). The library was prepared using the immunoSEQ multiplex PCR assay. Imported from immuneACCESS, the table was reduced by TCRdb to in-frame sequences with V and J called. These copies leave out some clones; in studies compared against another copy, an unresolved V gene accounts for under half, and the cause of the remainder is not known. The sample records about 210,000 clones, 84% of which are singletons. Jointly, the top ten make up roughly a tenth of the sample. Sequencing was carried out using peripheral blood. All receptors come from a man aged 45-60 years with active or convalescent COVID-19.

The chain links TRBV18 to TRBJ2-3; D uncertain. The CDR3 loop spans 14 amino acids. The ends were cut back, 1 base at V and 6 bases at J, with 11 bases in the middle. Germline values: CDR1 KGHSH, CDR2 LQKENI. The CDR3 DNA follows: TGTGCCAGCTCACCACGGTCAGGATTCGATACGCAGTATTTT. Encoded protein: CASSPRSGFDTQYF.

The V and J genes are TRBV28 and TRBJ2-3; TRBD2 matches 12 bases. This CDR3 is built from 16 residues. From germline, CDR1 is MDHEN and CDR2 SYDVKM. V was pared by 4 bases and J by 1 base, with 3 bases of the junction left unmatched. CDR3 in amino acids: CASSSSGGVGTDTQYF. DNA for the CDR3: TGTGCCAGCAGTTCTAGCGGGGGGGTTGGCACAGATACGCAGTATTTT.

V and J are TRBV6-2 or TRBV6-3 and TRBJ2-2, with 7 bases lining up with TRBD1. After removal of 5 bases from V and 6 bases from J, the junction contained 6 bases not matched to a gene. CDR1 is MNHEY and CDR2 is SVGEGT in the germline V gene. This CDR3 comprises 14 residues. CDR3 DNA: TGTGCCAGCAGTCGACAGGGTAATGCCGGGGAGCTGTTTTTT. As protein: CASSRQGNAGELFF.

The rearrangement links TRBV21-1 to TRBJ1-5. TRBV21-1 is a listed pseudogene. This CDR3 region has 16 residues. The CDR3 DNA is TGTGCCAGCAGCAAAGAACGAGGAGGAGGCAATCAGCCCCAGCATTTT. The encoded protein is CASSKERGGGNQPQHF.

The V and J genes are TRBV6-5 and TRBJ2-2; D is possibly TRBD1 (6 bases). CDR1 and CDR2 (germline): MNHEY, SVGAGI. Trimming removed 7 bases at V and 5 bases at J, with 11 bases between. CDR3 length equals 13 residues. The CDR3 here is CASNIQGTGELFF. CDR3 DNA sequence: TGTGCCAGCAATATACAGGGAACCGGGGAGCTGTTTTTT.

The V and J genes are TRBV6-5 and TRBJ2-7, with 10 bases fitting TRBD1. This CDR3 has 14 residues. Germline V gives CDR1 MNHEY, CDR2 SVGAGI. V gave up 4 bases and J gave up 3 bases; unmatched junction bases: 3. This CDR3 is CASSSRTGGYEQYF. The DNA of the CDR3 is TGTGCCAGCAGTTCCAGGACAGGGGGCTACGAGCAGTACTTC.